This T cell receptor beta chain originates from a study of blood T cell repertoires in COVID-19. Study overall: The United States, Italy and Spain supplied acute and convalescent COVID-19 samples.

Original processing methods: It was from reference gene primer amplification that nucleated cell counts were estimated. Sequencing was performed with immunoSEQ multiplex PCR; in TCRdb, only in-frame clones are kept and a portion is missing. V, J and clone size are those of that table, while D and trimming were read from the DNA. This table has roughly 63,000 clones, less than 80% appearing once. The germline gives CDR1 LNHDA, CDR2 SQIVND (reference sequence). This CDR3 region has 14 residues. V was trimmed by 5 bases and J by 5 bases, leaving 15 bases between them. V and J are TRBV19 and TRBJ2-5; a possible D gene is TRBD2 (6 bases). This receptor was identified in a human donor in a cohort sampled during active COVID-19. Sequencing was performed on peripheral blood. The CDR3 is CASSYDRGYETQYF. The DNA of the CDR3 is TGTGCCAGTAGTTATGACCGGGGGTACGAGACCCAGTACTTC.